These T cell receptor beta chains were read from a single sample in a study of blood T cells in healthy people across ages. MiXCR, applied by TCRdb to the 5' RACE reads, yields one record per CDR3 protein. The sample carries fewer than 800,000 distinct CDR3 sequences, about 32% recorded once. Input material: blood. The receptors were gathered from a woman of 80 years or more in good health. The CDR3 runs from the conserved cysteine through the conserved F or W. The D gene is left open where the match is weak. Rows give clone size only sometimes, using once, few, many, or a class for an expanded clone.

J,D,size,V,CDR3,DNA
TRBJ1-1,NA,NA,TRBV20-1,CSAVKNTEAFF,TGCAGTGCTGTGAAGAACACTGAAGCTTTCTTT
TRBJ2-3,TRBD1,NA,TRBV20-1,CSARQGMGQYF,TGCAGTGCACGACAGGGGATGGGGCAGTATTTT
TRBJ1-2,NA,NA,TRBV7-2,CASSLQGIVAGYTF,TGTGCCAGCAGCTTACAGGGGATAGTGGCTGGCTACACCTTC
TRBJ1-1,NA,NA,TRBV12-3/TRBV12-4,CANLRGTEAFF,TGTGCCAACTTAAGGGGGACCGAAGCTTTCTTT
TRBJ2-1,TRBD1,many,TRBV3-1,CASSQEGVGDREQFF,TGTGCCAGCAGCCAAGAGGGGGTGGGGGACAGAGAGCAGTTCTTC
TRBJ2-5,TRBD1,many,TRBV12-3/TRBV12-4,CASTSGQGLSETQYF,TGTGCCAGCACTTCGGGACAGGGGTTATCGGAGACCCAGTACTTC
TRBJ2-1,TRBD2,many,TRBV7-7,CASSPTSGGVGEQFF,TGTGCTAGCAGCCCGACTAGCGGGGGGGTTGGTGAGCAGTTCTTC
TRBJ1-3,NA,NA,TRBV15,CATSRDSARTEVFSGNTIYF,TGTGCCACCAGCAGAGATTCCGCCCGGACCGAGGTTTTCTCTGGAAACACCATATATTTT
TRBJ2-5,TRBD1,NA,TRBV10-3,CAVSKPGQGFNEQYF,TGTGCCGTCAGTAAGCCGGGACAGGGTTTTAATGAGCAGTACTTC
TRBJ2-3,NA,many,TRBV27,CASLRLGTDTQYF,TGTGCCAGCCTCCGGTTGGGCACAGATACGCAGTATTTT
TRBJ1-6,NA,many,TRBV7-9,CASSSQQEFNSPLHF,TGTGCCAGCAGCTCTCAACAGGAGTTCAATTCACCCCTCCACTTT
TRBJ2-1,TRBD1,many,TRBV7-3,CASSPGGWDNEQFF,TGTGCCAGCAGCCCAGGGGGCTGGGACAATGAGCAGTTCTTC
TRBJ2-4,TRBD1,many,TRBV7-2,CASTLQTGGARQDIQYF,TGTGCCAGCACTCTGCAAACAGGGGGCGCGAGACAGGACATTCAGTACTTC
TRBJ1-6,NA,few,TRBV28,CASRGGDHNSPLHF,TGTGCCAGCAGAGGAGGGGACCATAATTCACCCCTCCACTTT
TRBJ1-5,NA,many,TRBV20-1,CSAGGKSGQPQHF,TGCAGTGCTGGGGGCAAATCGGGTCAGCCCCAGCATTTT
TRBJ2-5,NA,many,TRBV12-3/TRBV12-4,CASSLGRGPGETQYF,TGTGCCAGCAGTTTAGGCCGGGGGCCAGGGGAGACCCAGTACTTC
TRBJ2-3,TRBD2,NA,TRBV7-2,CASSSVAGGSTDTQYF,TGTGCCAGCAGCTCTGTAGCGGGGGGATCCACAGATACGCAGTATTTT
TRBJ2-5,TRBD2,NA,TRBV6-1,CGSRRSGGAFAQETQYF,TGTGGCTCACGAAGGAGCGGGGGGGCCTTTGCCCAAGAGACCCAGTACTTC
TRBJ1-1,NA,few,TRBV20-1,CSAPQMNTEAFF,TGCAGTGCCCCGCAGATGAACACTGAAGCTTTCTTT
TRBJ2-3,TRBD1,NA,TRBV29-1,CSVRQGLTDTQYF,TGCAGCGTTAGACAGGGTTTGACAGATACGCAGTATTTT
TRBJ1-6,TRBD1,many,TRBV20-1,CSARMGQGTLHF,TGCAGTGCTAGAATGGGACAGGGGACCCTCCACTTT
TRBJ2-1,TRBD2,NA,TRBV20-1,CSARGGGGLTETRFF,TGCAGTGCTAGAGGAGGCGGGGGGCTAACGGAGACCCGGTTCTTC
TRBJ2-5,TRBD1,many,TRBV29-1,CSVIPRTGPTGTQYF,TGCAGCGTGATCCCCCGGACAGGGCCCACAGGGACCCAGTACTTC
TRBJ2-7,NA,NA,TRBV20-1,CSASEEAYEQYF,TGCAGTGCTAGCGAGGAGGCCTACGAGCAGTACTTC
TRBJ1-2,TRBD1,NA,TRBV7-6,CASSLAPRGQGGYTF,TGTGCCAGCAGCTTAGCGCCCAGGGGGCAGGGTGGCTACACCTTC
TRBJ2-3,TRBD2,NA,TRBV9,CASSDPGLAGRDTQYF,TGTGCCAGCAGCGACCCGGGACTAGCGGGGAGAGATACGCAGTATTTT
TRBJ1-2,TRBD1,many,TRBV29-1,CSVTGTANYGYTF,TGCAGCGTTACCGGGACAGCCAACTATGGCTACACCTTC
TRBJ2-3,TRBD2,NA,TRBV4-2,CASSQDLTSGDLLDTQYF,TGTGCCAGCAGCCAAGATCTAACGAGCGGGGATTTATTAGATACGCAGTATTTT
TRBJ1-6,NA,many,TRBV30,CAWSEQKNSPLHF,TGTGCCTGGAGTGAGCAGAAGAATTCACCCCTCCACTTT
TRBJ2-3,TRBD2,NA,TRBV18,CASSLRTSGGTRSTDTQYF,TGTGCCAGCTCACTGAGGACTAGCGGGGGGACCCGGAGCACAGATACGCAGTATTTT
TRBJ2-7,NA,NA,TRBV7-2,CASSLESQQYF,TGTGCCAGCAGCTTGGAGTCGCAGCAGTACTTC
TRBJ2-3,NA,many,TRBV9,CASSTRGGPTDTQYF,TGTGCCAGCAGCACTAGGGGGGGGCCCACAGATACGCAGTATTTT
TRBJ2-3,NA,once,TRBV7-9,CASSPPTGWGTDTQYF,TGTGCCAGCAGTCCACCCACTGGGTGGGGCACAGATACGCAGTATTTT
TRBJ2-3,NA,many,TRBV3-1,CASSQEWGTRQTDTQYF,TGTGCCAGCAGCCAAGAATGGGGAACTCGTCAGACAGATACGCAGTATTTT
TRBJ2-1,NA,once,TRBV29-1,CSARGISPYNEQFF,TGCAGCGCCCGAGGGATCTCCCCCTACAATGAGCAGTTCTTC
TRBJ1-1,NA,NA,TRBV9,CASSCSEGGTEAFF,TGTGCCAGCAGTTGTAGTGAGGGAGGCACTGAAGCTTTCTTT
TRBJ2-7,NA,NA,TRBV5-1,CASSLGVGGNSYEQYF,TGCGCCAGCAGCTTGGGGGTAGGGGGGAACTCCTACGAGCAGTACTTC
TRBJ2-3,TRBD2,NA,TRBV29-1,CSVTDRLADTSDTQYF,TGCAGCGTTACAGATCGACTAGCGGATACTTCCGATACGCAGTATTTT
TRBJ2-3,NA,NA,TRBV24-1,CATSEGGADTQYF,TGTGCCACCAGTGAAGGAGGGGCAGATACGCAGTATTTT
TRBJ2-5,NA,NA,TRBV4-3,CASSQGGGGRGETQYF,TGCGCCAGCAGCCAAGGAGGTGGCGGTAGGGGAGAGACCCAGTACTTC
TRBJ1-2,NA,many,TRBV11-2,CASSPLGAGFGYTF,TGTGCCAGCAGCCCCCTGGGAGCAGGTTTTGGCTACACCTTC
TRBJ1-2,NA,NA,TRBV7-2,CASRFRAAMGYGYTF,TGTGCCAGCAGGTTTAGAGCTGCTATGGGCTATGGCTACACCTTC
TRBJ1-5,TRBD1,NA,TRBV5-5,CASSPRGQSNQPQHF,TGTGCCAGCAGCCCGCGGGGACAGAGCAATCAGCCCCAGCATTTT
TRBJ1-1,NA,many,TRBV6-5,CASSRNRATEAFF,TGTGCCAGCAGCCGGAACAGGGCTACTGAAGCTTTCTTT
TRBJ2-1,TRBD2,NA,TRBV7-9,CASSLLTSGSYNEQFF,TGTGCCAGCAGCTTACTGACTAGCGGGTCCTACAATGAGCAGTTCTTC
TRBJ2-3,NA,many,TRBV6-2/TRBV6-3,CASSPENNKRADTQYF,TGTGCCAGCAGTCCAGAGAATAACAAAAGGGCAGATACGCAGTATTTT
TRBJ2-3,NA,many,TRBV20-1,CSARDLDAGAQDTDTQYF,TGCAGTGCTAGAGATCTCGACGCGGGGGCCCAAGACACAGATACGCAGTATTTT
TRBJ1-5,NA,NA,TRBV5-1,CASSLDGVNQPQHF,TGCGCCAGCAGCTTGGATGGGGTGAATCAGCCCCAGCATTTT
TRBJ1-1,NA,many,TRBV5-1,CASSLTYNTEAFF,TGCGCCAGCAGCTTGACCTATAACACTGAAGCTTTCTTT